The clone carrying this T cell receptor (beta chain) has just a few counts. The target antigen is unknown. Naive CD8 T cells were FACS-sorted by CD8+CD4-CCR7+CD45RA+ markers. The record originates from a study of molecular identifiers for immune sequencing clone quantification. Findings of the study overall: Clonotypes topping 20 RNA copies carried over 97% of effector molecules but under 1% of naive ones. Approximately 1 million naive cells reportedly did not prevent detection of spiked Jurkat TCR RNA from one cell.

It was with previously described methods and listed TCR primers that bulk TCR libraries were made. TCRdb analysed the PCR reads with MiXCR anew, one entry per CDR3 protein. The data show about 640,000 distinct CDR3 sequences, about 20% seen once. The CDR3 length is 12 residues. Trimming shortened V by 5 bases and J by 2 bases, and 7 bases separated the two germline ends. The TCR sequence derives from a human donor in good health. Some libraries in this study had Jurkat cell RNA spiked in. Sequenced material: naive CD8+ T cells from blood, with Jurkat cell RNA spiked in. Subset: FACS-sorted CD8+CD4-CCR7+CD45RA+ naive T cells. J is TRBJ2-7 and V is TRBV12-3 or TRBV12-4; D is uncertain. The DNA of the CDR3 is TGTGCCAGCAGTACCTTACCCTACGAGCAGTACTTC. The encoded protein is CASSTLPYEQYF.